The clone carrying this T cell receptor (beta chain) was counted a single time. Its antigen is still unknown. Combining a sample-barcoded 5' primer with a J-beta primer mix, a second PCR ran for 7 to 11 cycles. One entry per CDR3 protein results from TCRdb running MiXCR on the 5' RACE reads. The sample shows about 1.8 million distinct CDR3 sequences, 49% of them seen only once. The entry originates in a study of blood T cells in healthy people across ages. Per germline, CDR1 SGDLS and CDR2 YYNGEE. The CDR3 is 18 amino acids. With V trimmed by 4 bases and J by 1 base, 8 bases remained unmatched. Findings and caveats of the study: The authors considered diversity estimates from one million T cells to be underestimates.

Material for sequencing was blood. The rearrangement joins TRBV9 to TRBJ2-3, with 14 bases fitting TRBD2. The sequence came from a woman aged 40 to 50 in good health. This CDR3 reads CASSSGTSGGPRTDTQYF. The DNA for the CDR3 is TGTGCCAGCAGCTCCGGGACTAGCGGGGGTCCCCGCACAGATACGCAGTATTTT. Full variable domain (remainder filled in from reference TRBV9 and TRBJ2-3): DSGVTQTPKHLITATGQRVTLRCSPRSGDLSVYWYQQSLDQGLQFLIQYYNGEERAKGNILERFSAQQFPDLHSELNLSSLELGDSALYFCASSSGTSGGPRTDTQYFGPGTRLTVL.